This T cell receptor beta chain was observed in a study of blood T cell repertoires in COVID-19. Study-level background: T cells, B-cell-depleted T cells, or PBMCs supplied cDNA or gDNA.

In the original analysis: Reference gene primers were amplified, and this amplification served to estimate nucleated cell counts. Data came from immunoSEQ multiplex PCR; TCRdb stores just in-frame clones and leaves some out. V, J and clone size reflect that table, while D and trimming were determined from the DNA. The repertoire has about 170,000 clones, over 80% of them found once; the top ten carry about 8.8%. J gave up 5 bases and V 2 bases, and 9 bases lay outside the gene matches. The V gene's germline CDR1 is KGHSH and CDR2 LQKENI. The CDR3 spans 16 residues. Enrollment of patients from Seattle took place during active infection, with longitudinal follow-up.

Sequencing was carried out using peripheral blood. The genes are TRBV18 and TRBJ1-5; 7 bases line up with TRBD1. The TCR originated in a woman older than 75 with COVID-19, enrolled during active disease. CDR3: CASSPGLGQVHQPQHF. CDR3 nucleotides: TGTGCCAGCTCACCAGGGTTAGGACAGGTGCATCAGCCCCAGCATTTT.